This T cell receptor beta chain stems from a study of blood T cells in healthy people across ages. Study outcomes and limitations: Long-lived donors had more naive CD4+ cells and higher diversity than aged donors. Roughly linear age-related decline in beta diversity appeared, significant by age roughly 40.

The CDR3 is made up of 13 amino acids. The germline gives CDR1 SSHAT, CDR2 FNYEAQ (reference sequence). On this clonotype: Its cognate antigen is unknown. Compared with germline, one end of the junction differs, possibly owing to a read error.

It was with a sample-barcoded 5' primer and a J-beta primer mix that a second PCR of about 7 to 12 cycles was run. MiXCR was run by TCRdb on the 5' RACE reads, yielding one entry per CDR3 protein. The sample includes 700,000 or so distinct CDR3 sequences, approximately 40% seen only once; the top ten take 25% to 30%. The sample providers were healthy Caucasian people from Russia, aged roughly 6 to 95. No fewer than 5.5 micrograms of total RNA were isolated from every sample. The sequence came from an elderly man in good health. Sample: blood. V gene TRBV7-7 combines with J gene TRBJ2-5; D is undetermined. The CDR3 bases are TGTGCTAGCAGCCCCCTAGTGTTAGAGACCCAGTACTTC. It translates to CASSPLVLETQYF. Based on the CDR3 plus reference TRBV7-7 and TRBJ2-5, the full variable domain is GAGVSQSPRYKVTKRGQDVTLRCDPISSHATLYWYQQALGQGPEFLTYFNYEAQPDKSGLPSDRFSAERPEGSISTLTIQRTEQRDSAMYRCASSPLVLETQYFGPGTRLLVL.